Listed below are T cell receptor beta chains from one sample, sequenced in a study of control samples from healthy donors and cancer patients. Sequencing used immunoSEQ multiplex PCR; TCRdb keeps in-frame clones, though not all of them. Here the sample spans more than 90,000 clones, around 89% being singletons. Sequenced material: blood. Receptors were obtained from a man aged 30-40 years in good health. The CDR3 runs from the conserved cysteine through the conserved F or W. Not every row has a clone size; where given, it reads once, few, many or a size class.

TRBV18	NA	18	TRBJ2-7	CASSPTGTSGIGGDEQYF
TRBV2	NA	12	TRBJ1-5	CASSAPYQPQHF
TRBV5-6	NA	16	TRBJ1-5	CASSLAAGFGNQPQHF
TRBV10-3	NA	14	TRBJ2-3	CAIARGDSTDTQYF
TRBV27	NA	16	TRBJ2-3	CASSLIRREGGDTQYF
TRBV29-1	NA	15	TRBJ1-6	CSVSHGTGGTSPLHF
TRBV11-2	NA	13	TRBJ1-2	CASSLSQIYGYTF
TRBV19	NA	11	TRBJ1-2	CASSMAKGYTF
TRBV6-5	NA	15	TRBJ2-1	CASNQFTSGRVEQFF
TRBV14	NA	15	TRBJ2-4	CASSHFGGSKNIQYF
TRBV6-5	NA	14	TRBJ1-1	CASSYSSTGFEAFF
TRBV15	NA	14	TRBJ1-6	CATSRGLHNSPLHF
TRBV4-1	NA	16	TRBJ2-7	CASSQDAETSGYEQYF
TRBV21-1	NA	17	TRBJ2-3	CASLLIWTGYRTDTQYF
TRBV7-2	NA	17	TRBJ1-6	CASSLAHNRDSSSPLHF
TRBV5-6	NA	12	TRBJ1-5	CASSSVNQPQHF
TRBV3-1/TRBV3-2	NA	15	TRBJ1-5	CASSQDKTANQPQHF
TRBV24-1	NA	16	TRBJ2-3	CATGQFVWEGADTQYF
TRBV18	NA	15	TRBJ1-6	CASSPPGGHNSPLHF
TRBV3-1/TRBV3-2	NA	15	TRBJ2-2	CASSQDWGTPGELFF
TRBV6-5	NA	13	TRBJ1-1	CASSDRGRTEAFF
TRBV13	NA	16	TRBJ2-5	CASSFSTGPSQETQYF
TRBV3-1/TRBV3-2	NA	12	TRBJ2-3	CASSQSAGTQYF
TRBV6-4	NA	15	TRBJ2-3	CASSDSGSSTDTQYF
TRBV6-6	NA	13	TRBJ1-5	CASSPDRVQPQHF
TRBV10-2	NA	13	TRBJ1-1	CASSAEYLTEAFF
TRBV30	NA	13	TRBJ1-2	CAWRGGANYGYTF
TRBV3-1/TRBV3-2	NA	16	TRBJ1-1	CASNPRGGGRDTEAFF
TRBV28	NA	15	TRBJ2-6	CASGPSVGGANVLTF
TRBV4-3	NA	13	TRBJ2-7	CASSQFLSYEQYF
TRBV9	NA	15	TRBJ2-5	CASSLGLAGVETQYF
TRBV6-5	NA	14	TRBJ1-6	CASSPGAQGSPLHF
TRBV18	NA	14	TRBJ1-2	CASSPQGEGYGYTF
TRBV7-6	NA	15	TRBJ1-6	CASSRRDTVNSPLHF
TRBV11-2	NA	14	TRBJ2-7	CASSPSGTNYEQYF
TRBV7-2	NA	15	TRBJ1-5	CASSPDRGGNQPQHF
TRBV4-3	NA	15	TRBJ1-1	CASSQDLGFDTEAFF
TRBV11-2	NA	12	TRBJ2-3	CASSSVLDTQYF
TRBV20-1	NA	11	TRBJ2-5	CSARGGGTQYF
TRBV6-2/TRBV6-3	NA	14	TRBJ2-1	CASSSNRGRDEQFF
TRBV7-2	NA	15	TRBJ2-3	CASTRGGREGDTQYF
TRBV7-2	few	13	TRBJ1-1	CASTREMNTEAFF
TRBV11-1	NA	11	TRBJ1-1	CASSLAREAFF
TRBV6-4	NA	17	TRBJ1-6	CASRDRGNGTYNSPLHF
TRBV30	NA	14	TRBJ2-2	CAWSVGTHTGELFF